This T cell receptor (beta chain) was identified in a study of T cell responses to AZD1222 COVID-19 vaccine. Points from the study as a whole: The donors showed a predominance of white British ancestry and of females, with possible underestimation of clonal diversity. Nearly half of spike-specific TCRs reportedly go after variant regions that carry no mutations.

Turning to this clone: What it binds is unknown.

Generated by immunoSEQ multiplex PCR, the TCRdb table keeps only in-frame clones and is missing some. This sample has some 120,000 clones; about 89% occur once, and the top ten carry 10%. Sample: peripheral blood, taken on day 0 of AZD1222 vaccination. The sequence was collected from an adult in good health.

For the CDR3, the DNA is TGTGCCAGCAGGCTTGAGGGGAAGGGGCGGGGCACAGATACGCAGTATTTT. As protein: CASRLEGKGRGTDTQYF. The chain carries TRBV27 and TRBJ2-3; D may match TRBD1 or TRBD2 (5 bases each). From germline, CDR1 is MNHEY and CDR2 SMNVEV (reference sequence). This CDR3 spans 17 amino acids. V gave up 6 bases and J gave up 1 base, with 20 bases separating them.